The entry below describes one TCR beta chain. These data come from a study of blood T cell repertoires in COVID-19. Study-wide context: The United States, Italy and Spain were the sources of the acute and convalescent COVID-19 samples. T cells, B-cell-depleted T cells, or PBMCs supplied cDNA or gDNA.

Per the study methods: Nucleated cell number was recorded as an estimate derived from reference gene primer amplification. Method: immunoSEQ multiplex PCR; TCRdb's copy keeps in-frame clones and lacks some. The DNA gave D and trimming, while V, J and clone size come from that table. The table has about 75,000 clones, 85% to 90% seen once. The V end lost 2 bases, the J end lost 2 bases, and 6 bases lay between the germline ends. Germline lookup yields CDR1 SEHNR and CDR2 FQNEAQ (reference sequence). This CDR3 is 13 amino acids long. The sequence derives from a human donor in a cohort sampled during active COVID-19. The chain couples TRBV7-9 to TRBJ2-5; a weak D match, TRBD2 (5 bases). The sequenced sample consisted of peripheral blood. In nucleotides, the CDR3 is TGTGCCAGCAGCTTATCGGGACAAGAGACCCAGTACTTC. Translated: CASSLSGQETQYF.